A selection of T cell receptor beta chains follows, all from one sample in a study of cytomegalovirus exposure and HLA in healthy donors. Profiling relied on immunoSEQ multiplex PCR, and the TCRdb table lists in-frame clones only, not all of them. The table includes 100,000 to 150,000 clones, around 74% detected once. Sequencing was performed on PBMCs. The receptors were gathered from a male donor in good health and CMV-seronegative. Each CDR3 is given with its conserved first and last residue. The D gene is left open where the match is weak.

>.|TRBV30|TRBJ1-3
CAWSNYPVSGNTIYF
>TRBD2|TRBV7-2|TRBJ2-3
CASSLALLAGVADTQYF
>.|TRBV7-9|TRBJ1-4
CASSFTGEKLFF
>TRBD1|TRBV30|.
CAWRLLTGAHEQYF
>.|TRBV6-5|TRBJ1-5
CASSSQALSNQPQHF
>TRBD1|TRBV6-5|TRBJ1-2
CASRNGQGSYGYTF
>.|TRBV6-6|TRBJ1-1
CASRGGSLLTSAFF
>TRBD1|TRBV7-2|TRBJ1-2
CASSLTGTDGYTF
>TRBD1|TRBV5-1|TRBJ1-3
CASSTGQALSGNTIYF
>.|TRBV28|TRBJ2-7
CASSLTQVHEQYF
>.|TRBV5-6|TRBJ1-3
CASSFIEGDKNTIYF
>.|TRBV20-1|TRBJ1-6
CSAGLRAPLHF
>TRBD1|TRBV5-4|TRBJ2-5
CASSTGEATGQETQYF
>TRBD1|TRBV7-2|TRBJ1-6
CASSLTRPGGNSPLHF
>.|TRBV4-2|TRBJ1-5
CASSQEVSGISSNQPQHF
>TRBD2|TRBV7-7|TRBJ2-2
CASSAGGTGELFF
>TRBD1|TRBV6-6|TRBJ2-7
CASTPHTGGYEQYF
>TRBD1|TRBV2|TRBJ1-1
CASSGDRNTEAFF
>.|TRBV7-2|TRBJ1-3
CASSFAGSGNTIYF
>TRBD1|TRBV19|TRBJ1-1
CASSGDRRRGEAFF
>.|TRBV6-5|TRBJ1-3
CASSYSFVTYGNTIYF
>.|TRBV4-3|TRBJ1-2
CASSQEIAGGYTF
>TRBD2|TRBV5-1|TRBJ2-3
CASSFGLAGAPDTQYF
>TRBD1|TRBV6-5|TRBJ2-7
CASRPGGPPYEQYF
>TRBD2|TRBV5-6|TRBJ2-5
CASSSTGTRTRKETQYF
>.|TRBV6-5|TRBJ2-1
CASSYTSWNEQFF
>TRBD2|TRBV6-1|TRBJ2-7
CASSARGAYEQYF
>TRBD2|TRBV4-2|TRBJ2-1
CASSQDLIASGIPHAEQFF
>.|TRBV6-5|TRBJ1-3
CASTTLRMAGNTIYF
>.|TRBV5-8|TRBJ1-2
CASSLGRVDGYTF
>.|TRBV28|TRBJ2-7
CASSSFGGSYEQYF
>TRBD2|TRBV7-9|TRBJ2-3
CASIRTGGSTDTQYF
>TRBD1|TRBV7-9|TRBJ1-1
CASRLGQGAYTEAFF
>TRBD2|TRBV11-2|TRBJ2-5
CASSLDNSGREGKTQYF
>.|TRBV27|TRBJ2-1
CASSPGLMYNEQFF
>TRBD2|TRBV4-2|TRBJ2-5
CASSPGNLAGVGQETQYF
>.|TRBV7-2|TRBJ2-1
CASSLFGTPNEQFF
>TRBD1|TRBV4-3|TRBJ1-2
CASSYHRGNYGYTF
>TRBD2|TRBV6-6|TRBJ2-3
CASSRLASTDTQYF
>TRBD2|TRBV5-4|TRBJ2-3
CASSQGLAGLADTQYF
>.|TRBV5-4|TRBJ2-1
CASSLTAGSYNEQFF
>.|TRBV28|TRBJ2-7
CASSQTPSYEQYF
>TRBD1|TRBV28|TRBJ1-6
CASQAGDRVFGSYNSPLHF
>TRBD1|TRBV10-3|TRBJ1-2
CAIREDRAVDGYTF
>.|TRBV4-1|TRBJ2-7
CASSRDPGLWEQYF
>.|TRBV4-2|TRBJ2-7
CASSQDPGHGYEQYF
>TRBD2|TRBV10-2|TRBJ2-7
CASKLAGDNEQYF
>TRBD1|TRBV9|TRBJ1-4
CASSVEGTASEKLFF